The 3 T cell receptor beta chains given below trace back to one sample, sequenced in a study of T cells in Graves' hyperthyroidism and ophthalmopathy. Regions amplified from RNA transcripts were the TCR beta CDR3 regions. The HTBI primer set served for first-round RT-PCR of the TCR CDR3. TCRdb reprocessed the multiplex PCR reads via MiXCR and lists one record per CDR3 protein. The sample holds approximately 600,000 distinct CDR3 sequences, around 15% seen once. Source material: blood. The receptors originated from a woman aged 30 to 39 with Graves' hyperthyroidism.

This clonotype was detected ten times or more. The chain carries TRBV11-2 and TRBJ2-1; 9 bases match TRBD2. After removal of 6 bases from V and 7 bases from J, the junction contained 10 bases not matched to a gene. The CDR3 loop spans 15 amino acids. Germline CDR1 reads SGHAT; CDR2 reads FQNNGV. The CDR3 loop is CASSLMAGGHNEQFF. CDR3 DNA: TGTGCCAGCAGTTTAATGGCGGGAGGGCATAATGAGCAGTTCTTC.

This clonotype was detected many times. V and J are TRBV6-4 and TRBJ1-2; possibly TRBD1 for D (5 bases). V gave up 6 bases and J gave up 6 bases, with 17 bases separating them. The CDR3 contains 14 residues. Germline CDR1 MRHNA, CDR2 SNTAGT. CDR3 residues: CASSPVWGSDGYTF. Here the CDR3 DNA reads TGTGCCAGCAGCCCTGTCTGGGGGAGTGATGGCTACACCTTC.

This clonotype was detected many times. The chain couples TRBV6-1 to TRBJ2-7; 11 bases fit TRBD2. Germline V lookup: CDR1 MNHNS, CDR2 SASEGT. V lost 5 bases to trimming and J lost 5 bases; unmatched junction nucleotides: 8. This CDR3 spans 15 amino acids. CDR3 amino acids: CASSSSGRAGNEQYF. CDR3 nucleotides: TGTGCCAGCAGTAGTAGCGGGAGGGCCGGTAACGAGCAGTACTTC.